A single T cell receptor (beta chain) is shown here with its context. Profiling relied on immunoSEQ multiplex PCR, and the TCRdb table lists in-frame clones only, not all of them. The sample carries about 130,000 clones, roughly 89% recorded once. The source of the sample is a study of control samples from healthy donors and cancer patients. V shed 3 bases, J shed 5 bases, and the junction held 10 bases outside the gene matches. The CDR3 loop spans 15 amino acids. The germline V gene encodes CDR1 SGDLS and CDR2 YYNGEE. Sequenced material: blood. J is TRBJ2-7 and V is TRBV9, with 8 bases identical to TRBD1. The sequence derives from a man aged 18 to 30 in good health. The CDR3 sequence: CASSAHVTGEDEQYF. DNA of the CDR3: TGTGCCAGCAGCGCGCACGTGACAGGGGAAGACGAGCAGTACTTC.